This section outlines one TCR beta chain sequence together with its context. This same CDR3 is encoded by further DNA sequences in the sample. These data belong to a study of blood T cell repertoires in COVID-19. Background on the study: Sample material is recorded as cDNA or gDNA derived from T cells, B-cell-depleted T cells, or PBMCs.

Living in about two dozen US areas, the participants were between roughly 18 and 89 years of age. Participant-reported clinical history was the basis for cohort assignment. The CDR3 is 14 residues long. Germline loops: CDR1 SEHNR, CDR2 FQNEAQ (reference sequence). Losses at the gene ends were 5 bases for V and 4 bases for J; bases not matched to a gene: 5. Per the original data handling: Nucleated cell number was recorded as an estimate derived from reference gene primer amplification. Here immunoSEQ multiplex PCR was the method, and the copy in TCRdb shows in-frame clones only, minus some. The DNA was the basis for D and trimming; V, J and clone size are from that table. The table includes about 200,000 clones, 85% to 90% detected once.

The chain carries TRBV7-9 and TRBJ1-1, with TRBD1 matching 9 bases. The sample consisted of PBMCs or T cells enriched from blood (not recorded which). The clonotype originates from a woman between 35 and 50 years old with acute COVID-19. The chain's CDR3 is CASSLQGAGTEAFF. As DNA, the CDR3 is TGTGCCAGCAGCCTACAGGGGGCTGGCACTGAAGCTTTCTTT.